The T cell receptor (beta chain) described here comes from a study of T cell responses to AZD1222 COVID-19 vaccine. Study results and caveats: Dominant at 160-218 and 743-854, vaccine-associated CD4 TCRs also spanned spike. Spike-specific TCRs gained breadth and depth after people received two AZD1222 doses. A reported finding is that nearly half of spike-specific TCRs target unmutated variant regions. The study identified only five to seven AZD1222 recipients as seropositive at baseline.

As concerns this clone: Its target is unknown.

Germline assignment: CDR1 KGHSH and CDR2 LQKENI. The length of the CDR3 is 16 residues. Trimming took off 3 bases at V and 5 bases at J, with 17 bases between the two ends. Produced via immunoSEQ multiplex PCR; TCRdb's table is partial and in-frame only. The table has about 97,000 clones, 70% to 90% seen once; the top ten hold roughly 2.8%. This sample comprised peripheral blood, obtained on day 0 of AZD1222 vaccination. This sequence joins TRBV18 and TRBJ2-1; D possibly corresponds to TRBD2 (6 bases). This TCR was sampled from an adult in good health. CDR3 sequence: CASSPESRGYNNEQFF. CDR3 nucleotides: TGTGCCAGCTCACCCGAAAGCCGGGGGTACAACAATGAGCAGTTCTTC.